This entry features one T cell receptor (beta chain) sequence. This clonotype was seen many times. Its recognized antigen is unknown. It has no much larger one-base neighbor in the sample; base qualities were not kept. TCRdb names Illumina HiSeq 1500 as the instrument used. The public reads were reprocessed in TCRdb via fastp at Q25 and MiXCR, keeping in-frame beta chains. Here each entry gathers all rows of one CDR3 protein and keeps the most common genes and DNA. The sample table holds roughly 860,000 distinct CDR3 sequences, of which about 33% were seen once. Together, the top ten hold approximately 13% of the sample. This specimen's treatment or condition label, per the study, means: in vitro stimulation with specific CMV peptide epitopes to enrich CMV-specific T cells. This entry comes from a study of T cell repertoires in cytomegalovirus infection (dated by TCRdb to the late 2010s). Background for the entire study: Peptide stimulations targeted recently identified HLA-C-restricted CMV epitopes, whose presentation resists viral immunomodulation, together with well-studied HLA-B-restricted epitopes. Donor HLA type was relevant to the analysis, because carriage of CMV infection together with the matching HLA type was indicated by public TCR beta signatures.

Germline trimming amounts to 1 base on V and 9 bases on J, with 6 as the count of junction bases outside the gene matches. CDR1 and CDR2 are drawn from the germline V gene: SGHTA, FQGNSA. Its CDR3 holds 14 amino acids, cysteine through phenylalanine. Only CDR3 DNA is held: 42 bases, read in frame from base 1. General study outcomes and caveats: In both this cohort and an independent cohort of several hundred donors, the cumulative frequency of public TCR beta family members distinguished carriers of CMV infection plus the relevant HLA type. The ex vivo response was dominated by HLA-C-restricted CMV-specific TCR beta clonotypes, which also provided the single most frequent clonotype in two of eight donors.

The rearrangement joined TRBV7-2 to TRBJ2-1, and TRBD1 matches 7 of the central bases. The source of this sequence is a human donor in good health (CMV status not recorded). Some clones in this sample may be carry-over from other donors' samples. The specimen comprised cultured CD8+ T cells from PBMCs, sampled from culture after CMV antigen stimulation. The sequenced DNA: TGTGCCAGCAGCTTAGATCCAGGGGGAACTGAGCAGTTCTTC. Its coded protein is CASSLDPGGTEQFF.